Reported below is one T cell receptor beta chain. This clonotype was seen a handful of times. The antigen it binds to is not known. No much larger clone is present one base from it, and per-base qualities are unavailable. Ends trimmed: V by 0 bases, J by 6 bases; bases unmatched to a gene: 5. From the germline V gene, CDR1 is MNHEY and CDR2 is SVGAGI. The CDR3 contains 15 residues, cysteine and phenylalanine counted. CDR3 DNA is the only sequence kept; it has 45 bases, read in frame from the first base. These data originate in a study of T cells after yellow fever vaccination (dated by TCRdb to the late 2010s). For context, the study as a whole: The SMART-Seq v4 Ultra Low Input RNA kit was used to prepare libraries from fractions with low cell numbers. Two healthy male donors, one aged 18 to 30 and one aged 30 to 40 years, were included in the cohort. Blood samples were taken at several timepoints before and after primary and secondary immunization, and bulk PBMC replicates and cell subsets were isolated. Bulk TCR alpha and beta repertoires were sequenced longitudinally to track T-cell clones before and after primary and booster YFV17D yellow fever vaccination.

Study-wide findings and limitations: After the booster, most clones that had expanded after primary vaccination were detected again (about 97% of CD4 and under 90% of CD8), suggesting broad maintenance of memory. A small share of clonotypes occurred in both CD4 and CD8 compartments, likely arising from convergent recombination. FACS-sorted repertoires could contain abundant contaminating clonotypes from the bulk population, so computational filtering was required. Only two donors were included in the study, so the extent to which the findings can be generalized is limited. The secondary T-cell response was found to be weaker but faster than the primary response, with a peak reached on day 5 rather than on day 15.

TCR cDNA was synthesized by 5'RACE template switching, which introduced a universal primer site and unique molecular identifiers. Priming of cDNA synthesis was performed from both the TCR alpha and TCR beta constant segments. Library amplification used two PCR steps, and the second PCR step added sample barcodes and sequencing adapters. Sequencing of libraries was performed on Illumina HiSeq 2500 (2x100 bp) or NovaSeq (2x150 bp). The authors' pipeline ran thus. MIGEC handled demultiplexing of reads and collapsing into UMI consensus sequences, while MiXCR performed V(D)J alignment. Vaccine-responding clonotypes were identified with edgeR using replicate PBMC samples, with FDR below 0.01 and a log2 fold change above 5 up to day 15 being required. Each bulk clonotype received a CD4 or CD8 identity based on whether the sequenced CD4 or CD8 repertoire contained that clonotype at higher abundance. The public reads were run again by TCRdb, first through fastp at Q25 and then through MiXCR, and only productive beta chains were kept. Every distinct CDR3 protein forms one entry, paired with its most common genes and DNA. These V and J calls originate from TCRdb's pipeline instead of the authors' own analysis. The sample yields around 600,000 distinct CDR3 sequences; about 12% were counted once. Clones ranked in the top ten supply about 16% of the sample.

What the treatment or condition label conveys for this sample: live attenuated yellow fever vaccine strain. At every blood-draw timepoint, two biological replicates of bulk PBMCs were collected. PBMCs were isolated from peripheral blood using a standard Ficoll-Paque protocol. RNA was extracted with TriZol from bulk PBMCs, CD4 and CD8 fractions, and dextramer-positive and dextramer-negative fractions. The receptor was derived from a man younger than 40 who received the YFV17D yellow fever vaccine. The sequences come from PBMCs, collected on the day of the yellow fever booster vaccination. This chain joins TRBV6-5 to TRBJ2-4; 7 central nucleotides agree with TRBD2. CDR3 protein: CASSYSLGGRNIQYF. The DNA is as follows: TGTGCCAGCAGTTACTCGTTGGGAGGGCGAAACATTCAGTACTTC.